This T cell receptor beta chain was identified during a study of T-cell reconstitution after alpha-beta-depleted transplantation in children. Findings of the study overall: After one year, T-cell counts and TCRbeta diversity mostly came from new T cells. Expanded graft clones numbering several hundred reportedly gave rise to alpha-beta T cells about two months after transplant. TCRbeta diversity was high at day 60 in some patients (a result of surviving recipient T cells and thymic progenitors).

Points on this clonotype: Its antigen is currently unknown.

Preparation of the TCRbeta library used unique molecular identifiers. TCRdb independently ran MiXCR on the PCR reads; one entry per CDR3 protein. This sample yields about 310,000 distinct CDR3 sequences, of which 23% are seen a single time; 9.5% to 12% belongs to the top ten. Germline assignment: CDR1 SEHNR and CDR2 FQNEAQ (reference sequence). The junction had 12 bases not matched to a gene; V was cut back by 5 bases and J by 16 bases. CDR3 length equals 13 residues. The chain uses TRBV7-9 and TRBJ2-1, with 9 bases that match TRBD2. The TCR comes from a male patient younger than 18 who had a stem cell transplant for acute lymphoblastic leukemia, so the T cells may come from the graft donor. This material consisted of PBMCs, mostly from graft donor cells, taken 180 days after TCRalphabeta/CD19-depleted stem cell transplant. The CDR3 spells CASSLYSGSSSFF. CDR3 coding DNA: TGTGCCAGCAGCCTTTATAGCGGGAGTTCTTCATTCTTC.